This T cell receptor beta chain was recovered during a study of T cell responses to AZD1222 COVID-19 vaccine. Generated by immunoSEQ multiplex PCR, the TCRdb table keeps only in-frame clones and is missing some. The sample holds around 110,000 clones, 85% to 95% seen once. Overall study findings and caveats: The study found vaccine-associated CD4 TCRs spanning spike, dominant at 160-218 and 743-854. Females made up more of the donors, who were largely white British, and clonal diversity may have come out too low. Following two doses of AZD1222, Spike-specific TCR breadth and depth rose.

A remark on this clone: Antigen: not known.

This CDR3 has 16 amino acids. CDR1 and CDR2 (germline): SNHLY, FYNNEI. After removal of 7 bases from V and 7 bases from J, the junction contained 11 bases not matched to a gene. The specimen was peripheral blood, collected 28 days after the second AZD1222 dose. This receptor was taken from an adult who received the AZD1222 COVID-19 vaccine. J is TRBJ1-6 and V is TRBV2; TRBD1 matches at 9 bases. CDR3 nucleotide sequence: TGTGCCAGCACCCGGGACAGGGTAGTCGGAAATTCACCCCTCCACTTT. Translating gives CASTRDRVVGNSPLHF.